Listed below are T cell receptor beta chains from one sample, sequenced in a study of early T cells in non-severe SARS-CoV-2 infection. TCRdb reanalysed the 5' RACE reads using MiXCR and keeps one entry per CDR3 protein. The sample has approximately 26,000 distinct CDR3 sequences; roughly 4.4% are singletons. The sequenced material came from whole blood. These TCRs come from an adult who was a healthcare worker with PCR-confirmed SARS-CoV-2 infection or an uninfected control (not recorded which). CDR3s include the opening cysteine and the closing phenylalanine or tryptophan. A D gene is named only where the DNA matches it firmly. The size entry is marked missing in some rows and otherwise reads once, few, many or a size class.

j_call d_call clone_size v_call cdr3_aa cdr3_nt
TRBJ2-1 TRBD2 many TRBV28 CASSFPTSGSDEQFF TGTGCCAGCAGTTTCCCGACTAGCGGGAGCGATGAGCAGTTCTTC
TRBJ2-1 TRBD1 NA TRBV19 CASAKSGTGVYNEQFF TGTGCCAGTGCTAAATCCGGGACAGGGGTCTACAATGAGCAGTTCTTC
TRBJ2-1 NA many TRBV7-2 CASSLSFSGFNEQFF TGTGCCAGCAGCTTATCCTTTTCGGGGTTTAATGAGCAGTTCTTC
TRBJ2-4 NA many TRBV6-6 CASNNPKAKNIQYF TGTGCCAGTAATAACCCTAAAGCCAAAAACATTCAGTACTTC
TRBJ2-7 TRBD2 many TRBV3-1 CASSQKLAWEQYF TGTGCCAGCAGCCAGAAACTAGCGTGGGAGCAGTACTTC
TRBJ2-1 TRBD1 many TRBV4-1 CASSQVPGGNNEQFF TGCGCCAGCAGCCAAGTTCCAGGGGGAAACAATGAGCAGTTCTTC
TRBJ2-7 NA many TRBV4-3 CASSQGPGPVGEQYF TGCGCCAGCAGCCAAGGACCGGGACCTGTCGGGGAGCAGTACTTC
TRBJ2-3 TRBD2 few TRBV7-6 CASSHSLGLAGDQLTDTQYF TGTGCCAGCAGCCATAGCCTGGGACTAGCGGGAGACCAACTCACAGATACGCAGTATTTT
TRBJ1-1 NA many TRBV7-2 CASSPVLGGAFF TGTGCCAGCAGCCCCGTCCTGGGGGGGGCTTTCTTT
TRBJ2-3 TRBD2 many TRBV10-3 CAISAGTSDTDTQYF TGTGCCATCAGTGCCGGGACTAGCGACACAGATACGCAGTATTTT